The clone carrying this T cell receptor beta chain was detected only a few times. Antigen unknown. The CDR3 extends over 14 amino acids. The V and J ends lost 5 bases and 5 bases, in that order; junction bases with no gene match: 6. Germline V gene sequence: CDR1 LNHDA, CDR2 SQIVND (reference sequence). The data belong to a study of post-analysis software for immune sequencing data. Study summary: Some patients lacked subtype; others had relapsing-remitting, secondary progressive or progressive-relapsing disease.

Findings and caveats of the study: Compared with controls, patients showed significantly lower normalized Chao1 diversity. Same-batch samples co-clustered strongly by F measure. The study found TRBV5-6, TRBV5-1 and TRBV20-1 among 5 or 6 TRBV segments more frequent in patients than controls.

Unique molecular identifiers had been added to the TCR beta cDNA libraries. About 500,000 cDNA molecules came from around 1 to 9.1 million T cells. One entry per CDR3 protein, called by TCRdb with MiXCR from the PCR reads. The table includes about 800,000 distinct CDR3 sequences, 25% to 30% detected once. This chain uses TRBV19 with TRBJ2-3, with 8 bases lining up with TRBD1. The sample consisted of blood. This clonotype was obtained from a girl aged 10-17 years with multiple sclerosis. CDR3 sequence: CASSLLQGEDTQYF. The DNA for the CDR3 is TGTGCCAGTAGTCTCTTACAGGGGGAAGATACGCAGTATTTT.